These 17 T cell receptor beta chains share one sample of origin, sequenced in a study of T-cell reconstitution after alpha-beta-depleted transplantation in children. As it was prepared, the TCRbeta library received unique molecular identifiers. TCRdb passed the PCR reads through MiXCR, listing each CDR3 protein once. The data hold about 540,000 distinct CDR3 sequences, with around 19% observed a single time. Specimen: PBMCs from the stem cell graft donor, collected from the stem cell graft. The receptors stem from a human donor who donated a stem cell graft to a child with acute lymphoblastic leukemia.

The V call is TRBV6-1, the J call TRBJ2-5; 12 bases align to TRBD2. Germline-derived CDR1 and CDR2 are MNHNS and SASEGT. CDR3 size: 17 residues. Losses at the gene ends were 2 bases for V and 5 bases for J; bases not matched to a gene: 9. The CDR3 sequence: CASSELEWTSGTETQYF. The CDR3 region has the DNA TGTGCCAGCAGTGAATTGGAATGGACTAGCGGGACCGAGACCCAGTACTTC.

In this sample, this clonotype turned up many times. The genes are TRBV5-1 and TRBJ2-7; no reliable D call. This CDR3 is built from 12 residues. Trimming left V 4 bases short and J 2 bases short, with 7 bases between. CDR1 is SGHRS, CDR2 YFSETQ, per germline. As DNA, the CDR3 is TGCGCCAGCAGCCATTCCACCTACGAGCAGTACTTC. Its translation is CASSHSTYEQYF.

In its sample, this clonotype was seen a few times. The rearrangement uses TRBV21-1 and TRBJ2-7; no DNA check was done on the table's D call, TRBD2. TRBV21-1 is termed a pseudogene. The CDR3 is 19 residues long. This CDR3 is CASSLAEAGTSAGSYEQYF. CDR3 sequence (DNA): TGTGCCAGCAGCCTGGCCGAAGCCGGGACTAGCGCTGGCTCCTACGAGCAGTACTTC.

The chain recombines TRBV15 with TRBJ1-2, with D uncertain. Germline CDR1 and CDR2: LNHNV and YYDKDF (reference sequence). The CDR3 runs 14 residues. V dropped 0 bases and J dropped 3 bases, with 8 bases sitting between them. CDR3 nucleotides: TGTGCCACCAGCAGAGATCGGACGGACTATGGCTACACCTTC. It codes for CATSRDRTDYGYTF.

V usage is TRBV5-6 and J usage is TRBJ2-4; D gene uncertain. The CDR3 has 14 amino acids. Germline assignment: CDR1 SGHDT and CDR2 YYEEEE. Trimming shortened V by 0 bases and J by 8 bases, and 12 bases separated the two germline ends. In DNA, the CDR3 is TGTGCCAGCAGCTTGGCCCTGGGGTCGGACATTCAGTACTTC. Amino acids: CASSLALGSDIQYF.

This clonotype was found a few times. The J gene is TRBJ2-5, the V gene TRBV7-9; no reliable D call. Trimming left V 6 bases short and J 6 bases short, with 5 bases between. CDR3 length: 10 residues. Per germline, CDR1 SEHNR and CDR2 FQNEAQ (reference sequence). In nucleotides, the CDR3 is TGTGCCAGCAGAGGGCAGACCCAGTACTTC. Translated: CASRGQTQYF. The variable domain in full, with the rest retrieved from reference TRBV7-9 and TRBJ2-5, is DTGVSQNPRHKITKRGQNVTFRCDPISEHNRLYWYRQTLGQGPEFLTYFQNEAQLEKSRLLSDRFSAERPKGSFSTLEIQRTEQGDSAMYLCASRGQTQYFGPGTRLLVL.

The table lists this clonotype with a few counts. The chain is built from TRBV30 and TRBJ2-5, with a weak D call TRBD2 (5 bases). The germline CDR1 and CDR2 sequences are GTSNPN and SVGIG (reference sequence). Trimming removed 8 bases at V and 7 bases at J, with 14 bases between. There are 11 residues in the CDR3. The CDR3 loop is CALRVEGTQYF. CDR3 nucleotide sequence: TGTGCCCTGCGGGTTGAGGGGACCCAGTACTTC. Combining the CDR3 with reference TRBV30 and TRBJ2-5 gives the whole variable domain SQTIHQWPATLVQPVGSPLSLECTVEGTSNPNLYWYRQAAGRGLQLLFYSVGIGQISSEVPQNLSASRPQDRQFILSSKKLLLSDSGFYLCALRVEGTQYFGPGTRLLVL.

This clonotype came up a few times. This chain links TRBV6-2 or TRBV6-3 with TRBJ2-1; D remains unclear. The CDR3 totals 15 residues. CDR1 MNHEY and CDR2 SVGEGT come from the germline V gene. V gave up 2 bases and J gave up 4 bases, with 12 bases separating them. CDR3 sequence (DNA): TGTGCCAGCAGTTACCCTGGATTTCGGTACAATGAGCAGTTCTTC. Amino acids: CASSYPGFRYNEQFF.

In this sample, this clonotype turned up a few times. The chain is built from TRBV11-1 and TRBJ2-1; 12 bases match TRBD2. The CDR3 consists of 16 residues. In germline, CDR1 is SGHAT, CDR2 FQDESV (reference sequence). With 4 bases clipped from V and 2 bases from J, the junction kept 3 bases outside the gene matches. The CDR3 region is CASSSRLAGAYNEQFF. The CDR3 bases are TGTGCCAGCAGCTCCCGACTAGCGGGAGCCTACAATGAGCAGTTCTTC.

This chain joins TRBV12-3 or TRBV12-4 and TRBJ2-1; the D gene is possibly TRBD1 (5 bases). V was trimmed by 3 bases and J by 2 bases, leaving 17 bases between them. The CDR3 totals 17 residues. CDR3 sequence reads: CASSFYQDNPTYNEQFF. Written as DNA, the CDR3 is TGTGCCAGCAGTTTCTACCAGGACAACCCAACCTACAATGAGCAGTTCTTC.

This sequence joins TRBV5-1 and TRBJ2-6, with 7 nucleotides matching TRBD1. This CDR3 region has 16 residues. V lost 4 bases and J lost 4; bases outside the gene matches: 8. The germline CDR1 and CDR2 sequences are SGHRS and YFSETQ. In nucleotides, the CDR3 is TGCGCCAGCAGCCCTAAGGGGGCGCCAGGGGCCAACGTCCTGACTTTC. It codes for CASSPKGAPGANVLTF.

This sequence joins TRBV6-5 and TRBJ2-7; the D gene is possibly TRBD1 (5 bases). Trimming removed 2 bases at V and 0 bases at J, with 5 bases between. There are 13 residues in the CDR3. In germline, CDR1 is MNHEY, CDR2 SVGAGI. The DNA of the CDR3 is TGTGCCAGCAGTTACGGACACTCCTACGAGCAGTACTTC. This codes for CASSYGHSYEQYF.

This clonotype has ten or more counts. An end of the junction does not agree with germline; a read error may underlie this. The gene calls are TRBV4-1 and TRBJ2-3; the D gene is possibly TRBD1 (5 bases). This CDR3 comprises 14 residues. From germline, CDR1 is MGHRA and CDR2 YSYEKL. The CDR3: CASSLTGGTDTQYF. The CDR3 DNA reads TGTGCCAGCAGCTTAACAGGTGGCACAGATACGCAGTATTTT.

This clonotype has only a few counts. The V gene is TRBV27, the J gene TRBJ2-7; 7 nucleotides align to TRBD1. The germline gives CDR1 MNHEY, CDR2 SMNVEV (reference sequence). CDR3 length: 15 amino acids. Trimming took 3 bases from V and 4 from J; bases not matched to a gene: 9. The CDR3 DNA sequence: TGTGCCAGCAGTTTTAGCTCCGGGACAGAGTACGAGCAGTACTTC. It is translated as CASSFSSGTEYEQYF.

This clonotype came up a few times. A junction boundary mismatches the germline segment, possibly from a read error. The chain is built from TRBV3-1 and TRBJ2-3; D not certain. This CDR3 has 14 amino acids. CDR1 is LGHDT, CDR2 YNNKEL, per germline (reference sequence). The chain's CDR3 is CASSQDRSTDTQYF. CDR3 coding DNA: TGCGCCAGCAGCCAAGATCGTAGCACAGATACGCAGTATTTT.

The DNA for the CDR3 is TGCGCCAGCAGCTGGTCGGGGGGGAACTACGAGCAGTACTTC. Residues: CASSWSGGNYEQYF. The genes are TRBV5-1 and TRBJ2-7, with 8 nucleotides matching TRBD2. Germline CDR1 SGHRS, CDR2 YFSETQ. The V and J ends lost 3 bases and 3 bases, in that order; junction bases with no gene match: 5. CDR3 length: 14 residues.

This clonotype has only a few counts. This CDR3 is CASGGTPGYTF. The CDR3, as DNA: TGTGCCAGCGGTGGGACGCCCGGCTACACCTTC. The J gene is TRBJ1-2, the V gene TRBV9, with D possibly being TRBD1 (5 bases). The germline gives CDR1 SGDLS, CDR2 YYNGEE. CDR3 length equals 11 residues. Trimming stripped 7 bases from V and 8 bases from J, with 12 bases between.